This TCR beta chain was recorded in a study of shared clonotypes between healthy human individuals. CD45RO-negative, CCR7-selected cells formed the naive CD8 fraction, which excluded terminally differentiated effector memory CD45RA+ cells. J was trimmed by 3 bases and V by 4 bases; bases with no gene match: 9. From germline, CDR1 is MGHDK and CDR2 SYGVNS. The length of the CDR3 is 16 residues. Clones were read by immunoSEQ multiplex PCR, and TCRdb kept only the in-frame ones, dropping some. The sample lists about 2 million clones, about 95% occurring once. The genes are TRBV25-1 and TRBJ1-1; the match to TRBD1 covers 9 bases. Material for sequencing was naive CD8+ T cells sorted from blood. This receptor was identified in a man younger than 30 in good health. The CDR3 bases are TGTGCCAGCAGTGGACACCGGACAGGGGAGGACACTGAAGCTTTCTTT. Protein sequence: CASSGHRTGEDTEAFF.